These 24 T cell receptor beta chains originate from one sample sequenced in a study of Graves' ophthalmopathy and Graves' hyperthyroidism. Researchers took RNA transcripts and amplified TCR beta CDR3 regions from them. After a first-round RT-PCR with HTBI primers, a second-round multiplex PCR was run. Using its own MiXCR run on the multiplex PCR reads, TCRdb lists one record per CDR3 protein. The repertoire has around 1.1 million distinct CDR3 sequences, 35% to 40% of them found once; the top ten carry 11%. The sequenced sample consisted of peripheral blood or thyroid tissue (not recorded which). The receptors shown here come from an adult man with Graves' hyperthyroidism.

Details on this clonotype: A much larger clone lies one base from this, so it may be a read error. The rearrangement joins TRBV25-1 to TRBJ2-2, with 7 bases matching TRBD1. The V and J ends lost 6 bases and 2 bases, in that order; junction bases with no gene match: 12. CDR1 and CDR2 (germline): MGHDK, SYGVNS. The CDR3 has 17 residues. CDR3 nucleotide sequence: TGTGCCAGCAGCCAACTTAGGACAGGCTTAAACACCGGGGAGCTGTTTTTT. Protein product: CASSQLRTGLNTGELFF.

In its sample, this clonotype was seen many times. The chain recombines TRBV10-3 with TRBJ1-5; D is possibly TRBD1 (6 bases). Germline V gives CDR1 ENHRY, CDR2 SYGVKD. This CDR3 comprises 18 residues. V was cut by 0 bases and J by 0 bases, with 15 bases left in between. The CDR3 DNA reads TGTGCCATCAGTGAGTCAAGGGGGAAATCCGGTAGCAATCAGCCCCAGCATTTT. It translates to CAISESRGKSGSNQPQHF.

The chain combines TRBV15 with TRBJ1-4; a weak D match, TRBD1 (6 bases). This CDR3 comprises 17 residues. V lost 0 bases and J 4 bases, leaving 15 bases between the germline ends. Germline values: CDR1 LNHNV, CDR2 YYDKDF (reference sequence). CDR3 loop: CATSRDSYDRNNEKLFF. CDR3 DNA sequence: TGTGCCACCAGCAGAGATTCTTATGACAGGAATAATGAAAAACTGTTTTTT.

This clonotype came up once. The gene calls are TRBV5-1 and TRBJ1-1, with D maybe TRBD1 (5 bases). V was pared by 5 bases and J by 2 bases, with 25 bases between. CDR1 is SGHRS, CDR2 YFSETQ, per germline. The CDR3 sequence is 18 residues long. CDR3 nucleotides: TGCGCCAGCAGATACACCGTCCGGGGGGTCGGTGTAAACACTGAAGCTTTCTTT. It is translated as CASRYTVRGVGVNTEAFF. The full variable domain, completed using reference TRBV5-1 and TRBJ1-1, is KAGVTQTPRYLIKTRGQQVTLSCSPISGHRSVSWYQQTPGQGLQFLFEYFSETQRNKGNFPGRFSGRQFSNSRSEMNVSTLELGDSALYLCASRYTVRGVGVNTEAFFGQGTRLTVV.

With regard to this clonotype: This may be a read error: a much more frequent sequence differs by one nucleotide. The rearrangement links TRBV12-3 or TRBV12-4 to TRBJ2-7, with 7 bases aligning to TRBD1. The J segment lost 6 bases and the V segment lost 2 bases, leaving 7 bases of the junction unmatched. This CDR3 is 14 amino acids long. The CDR3 sequence: CASSLSRDSGEQYF. The CDR3 DNA sequence: TGTGCCAGCAGTTTATCCCGGGACAGTGGCGAGCAGTACTTC.

This clonotype was observed a few times. This clone may be a read error of a much larger clone one base away. Because the CDR3 is missing its conserved closing phenylalanine or tryptophan, this is likely a read error. V usage is TRBV9 and J usage is TRBJ2-5; 8 bases match TRBD1. V shed 4 bases and J 7 bases; nucleotides not matched to a gene: 6. The CDR3 contains 13 residues. The V gene's germline CDR1 is SGDLS and CDR2 YYNGEE. In DNA, the CDR3 is TGTGCCAGCAGCCCTAGGACAGGGTCGACCCAGTACCTC. Amino acids: CASSPRTGSTQYL.

On this clonotype itself: Because the CDR3 is missing its conserved closing phenylalanine or tryptophan, this is likely a read error. The V gene is TRBV6-1, the J gene TRBJ1-2; no clear D gene. Trimming took 1 base from V and 4 from J, leaving 13 bases between them. Germline CDR1 reads MNHNS; CDR2 reads SASEGT. The CDR3 loop spans 15 amino acids. This chain's CDR3 is CASSEESLLFYGYTL. The CDR3 bases are TGTGCCAGCAGTGAAGAAAGTCTCCTCTTCTATGGCTACACCCTC.

This chain links TRBV7-9 with TRBJ1-2; 8 bases fit TRBD1. Per the germline V gene, CDR1 is SEHNR and CDR2 is FQNEAQ (reference sequence). The V gene end was trimmed by 0 bases and the J gene end by 7 bases; junction bases not matched to a gene: 7. This CDR3 contains 15 residues. The CDR3 loop is CASSLAVGRGLGYTF. For the CDR3, the DNA is TGTGCCAGCAGCTTAGCGGTCGGCAGGGGGCTTGGCTACACCTTC.

The chain carries TRBV18 and TRBJ1-1; 7 bases align to TRBD1. J gave up 4 bases and V 0 bases, and 8 bases lay outside the gene matches. The length of the CDR3 is 16 residues. CDR1 KGHSH and CDR2 LQKENI come from the germline V gene. The CDR3 reads CASSPPRAGGATEAFF. The CDR3 bases are TGTGCCAGCTCACCACCGAGGGCAGGGGGGGCCACTGAAGCTTTCTTT.

The chain is built from TRBV7-7 and TRBJ2-5; D is possibly TRBD1 (7 bases). V was cut by 8 bases and J by 2 bases, with 15 bases left in between. CDR3 length: 14 residues. Germline CDR1 and CDR2: SSHAT and FNYEAQ (reference sequence). CDR3 amino acids: CASGPTGTQETQYF. CDR3 nucleotides: TGTGCCAGCGGGCCGACAGGGACTCAAGAGACCCAGTACTTC.

This clonotype occurred a few times. The chain combines TRBV7-9 with TRBJ2-7; TRBD2 might be the D (7 bases). This CDR3 is built from 14 residues. Per germline, CDR1 SEHNR and CDR2 FQNEAQ (reference sequence). Trimming pared 3 bases from V and 5 bases from J, leaving 14 bases between. CDR3 nucleotide sequence: TGTGCCAGCAGCTTTCCGGGGGGCAGGGACGAGCAGTACTTC. As protein: CASSFPGGRDEQYF.

This clonotype was counted at least ten times. The chain uses TRBV20-1 and TRBJ1-2, with 7 bases matching TRBD1. Unmatched junction bases numbered 10, after V lost 4 bases and J lost 8 bases. This CDR3 contains 13 residues. Germline-derived CDR1 and CDR2 are DFQATT and SNEGSKA (reference sequence). The CDR3 loop is CSANLQGYGGYTF. CDR3 bases: TGCAGTGCTAACCTACAGGGGTACGGGGGCTACACCTTC.

This clonotype was seen repeatedly, ten times or more. The rearrangement joins TRBV5-4 to TRBJ1-2; D may be TRBD1 (5 bases). Trimming took off 10 bases at V and 7 bases at J, with 14 bases between the two ends. Germline CDR1 and CDR2: SGHNT and YYREEE (reference sequence). CDR3 length equals 11 residues. The CDR3 loop reads CASMGVLGYTF. Here the CDR3 DNA reads TGTGCCTCAATGGGGGTACTTGGCTACACCTTC.

A note on this clonotype: A much larger clone lies a single base off, so this may be a read error. The chain has TRBV7-2 and TRBJ1-5; D is unresolved. Germline V gene lookup returns CDR1 SGHTA and CDR2 FQGNSA. This CDR3 comprises 14 residues. V dropped 3 bases and J dropped 5 bases, with 11 bases sitting between them. For the CDR3, the DNA is TGTGCCAGCAGCTTCGCCCCTAAGGATCAGCCCCAGCATTTT. Protein: CASSFAPKDQPQHF.

This chain links TRBV12-3 or TRBV12-4 with TRBJ2-5; D remains unclear. The CDR3 is 13 amino acids. Trimming removed 1 base from V and 5 bases from J, with 8 bases in between. CDR3 bases: TGTGCCAGCAGTTTAGAGGTCCGGGAGACCCAGTACTTC. It specifies CASSLEVRETQYF.

This clonotype was seen repeatedly, ten times or more. The genes are TRBV12-3 or TRBV12-4 and TRBJ1-5; D unresolved. The ends were cut back, 3 bases at V and 6 bases at J, with 6 bases in the middle. The CDR3 sequence is 12 residues long. CDR3 bases: TGTGCCAGCAGTTTCCCGTCTCAGCCCCAGCATTTT. This codes for CASSFPSQPQHF.

The chain combines TRBV10-3 with TRBJ1-1; TRBD1 is a possible D gene (5 bases). Trimming took 10 bases from V and 4 from J, leaving 13 bases between them. This CDR3 is built from 12 residues. Germline V gene lookup returns CDR1 ENHRY and CDR2 SYGVKD. The CDR3 DNA sequence: TGTGCCAGCATCGGGGGGGTCACTGAAGCTTTCTTT. It codes for CASIGGVTEAFF.

A note on this clonotype: At one of its ends the junction is not consistent with the germline gene, which may arise from a read error. The V call is TRBV7-4, the J call TRBJ2-7, with D tentatively TRBD2 (5 bases). This CDR3 is built from 16 residues. Germline V gives CDR1 SGHVT, CDR2 SQSDAQ. This CDR3 is CASSQGGWAGRSEQYF. The CDR3 bases are TGCGCCAGCAGCCAAGGAGGTTGGGCAGGAAGGTCCGAGCAGTACTTC.

Of note for this clonotype: A read error may explain this, as a much larger clone is one base away. This chain connects TRBV7-9 to TRBJ2-5, with D maybe TRBD1 (6 bases). This CDR3 has 14 amino acids. Germline CDR1 is SEHNR and CDR2 is FQNEAQ (reference sequence). CDR3 DNA: TGTGCCAACAGCTTTGGTGGGGGCGTCGAGACCCAGTACTTC. Translated: CANSFGGGVETQYF.

This clonotype occurred many times. This chain joins TRBV7-9 and TRBJ1-4; a possible D gene is TRBD1 (6 bases). The V gene lost 3 bases and the J gene lost 8 bases, with 13 bases spanning the gap. The CDR3 sequence is 14 residues long. Germline V gene lookup returns CDR1 SEHNR and CDR2 FQNEAQ (reference sequence). The CDR3 here is CASSLGAVGEKLFF. The CDR3 nucleotides read TGTGCCAGCAGCTTGGGGGCCGTTGGAGAAAAACTGTTTTTT.

This clonotype was found many times. The rearrangement joins TRBV5-1 to TRBJ2-2, with D possibly being TRBD1 (6 bases). Germline V gene data show CDR1 as SGHRS and CDR2 as YFSETQ. The V gene lost 5 bases and the J gene lost 5 bases, with 10 bases spanning the gap. CDR3 length: 13 residues. The CDR3 is CASRWGLTGELFF. In nucleotides, the CDR3 is TGCGCCAGCAGGTGGGGGCTGACCGGGGAGCTGTTTTTT. The whole variable domain, remainder taken from reference TRBV5-1 and TRBJ2-2, is KAGVTQTPRYLIKTRGQQVTLSCSPISGHRSVSWYQQTPGQGLQFLFEYFSETQRNKGNFPGRFSGRQFSNSRSEMNVSTLELGDSALYLCASRWGLTGELFFGEGSRLTVL.

This clonotype was seen a few times. The V and J genes are TRBV5-1 and TRBJ2-2; 8 bases fit TRBD2. Germline CDR1 SGHRS, CDR2 YFSETQ. The V gene end was trimmed by 4 bases and the J gene end by 3 bases; junction bases not matched to a gene: 5. This CDR3 contains 15 residues. Here the CDR3 DNA reads TGCGCCAGCAGCGGGGGAGCGGGAGACACCGGGGAGCTGTTTTTT. Its translation: CASSGGAGDTGELFF.

This clonotype was counted a single time. Since a much larger clone is just one base distant, this may be a read error. The rearrangement joins TRBV7-2 to TRBJ2-7; D remains ambiguous. The CDR3 is 16 residues long. Per germline, CDR1 SGHTA and CDR2 FQGNSA. The V and J ends lost 1 base and 2 bases respectively, with 15 bases between them. CDR3 sequence (DNA): TGTGCCAGCAGCTTAGATTTTGGCAGTGCCGCCTACGAGCAGTACTTC. Translated: CASSLDFGSAAYEQYF.

A note on this clonotype: Mismatch with germline at one junction end may stem from a read error. The rearrangement uses TRBV10-3 and TRBJ2-7; 11 nucleotides line up with TRBD2. CDR1 ENHRY and CDR2 SYGVKD come from the germline V gene. CDR3 length equals 15 residues. DNA of the CDR3: TGTGCCAGCAGTCTCGGGACTAGCGGTTACTACGAGCAGTACTTC. This codes for CASSLGTSGYYEQYF.